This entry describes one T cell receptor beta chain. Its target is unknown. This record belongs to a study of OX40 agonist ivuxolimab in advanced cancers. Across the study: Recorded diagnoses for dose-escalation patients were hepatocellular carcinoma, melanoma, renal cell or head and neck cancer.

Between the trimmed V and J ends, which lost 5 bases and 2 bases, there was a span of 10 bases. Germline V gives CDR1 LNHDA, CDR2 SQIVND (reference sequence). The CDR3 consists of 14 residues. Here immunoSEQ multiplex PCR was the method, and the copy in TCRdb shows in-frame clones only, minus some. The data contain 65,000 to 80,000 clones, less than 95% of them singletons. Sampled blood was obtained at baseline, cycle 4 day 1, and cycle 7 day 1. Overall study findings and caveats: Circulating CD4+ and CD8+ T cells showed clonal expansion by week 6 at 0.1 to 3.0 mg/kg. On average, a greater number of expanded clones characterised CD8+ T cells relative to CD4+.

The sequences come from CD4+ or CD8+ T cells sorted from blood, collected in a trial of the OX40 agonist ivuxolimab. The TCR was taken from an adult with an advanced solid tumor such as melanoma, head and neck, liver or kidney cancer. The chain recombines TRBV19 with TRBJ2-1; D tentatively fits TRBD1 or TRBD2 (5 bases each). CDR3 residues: CASSFRDPYNEQFF. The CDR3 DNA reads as TGTGCCAGTAGTTTCAGGGACCCCTACAATGAGCAGTTCTTC.